The 27 T cell receptor beta chains in this list originate from one sample, sequenced in a study of blood T cell repertoires in COVID-19. Clones were sequenced by immunoSEQ multiplex PCR, and TCRdb holds only the in-frame ones, with some missing. The table lists a few hundred thousand clones, nearly 90% of them singletons. Source material: peripheral blood. The receptors were sampled from a woman in her thirties or forties who had recovered from COVID-19.

Here the CDR3 reads CASSDSGLAGFDEQYV. In DNA form, the CDR3 reads TGTGCCAGCAGCGACTCTGGACTAGCGGGTTTCGACGAGCAGTACGTC. The rearrangement joins TRBV5-4 to TRBJ2-7; 11 bases map to TRBD2. CDR3 length: 16 residues. The V and J ends lost 4 bases and 5 bases, in that order; junction bases with no gene match: 11. The V gene's germline CDR1 is SGHNT and CDR2 YYREEE (reference sequence).

The V gene is TRBV7-6, the J gene TRBJ1-3, with 7 positions matching TRBD1. This CDR3 is built from 15 residues. With 4 bases clipped from V and 4 bases from J, the junction kept 7 bases outside the gene matches. Germline V CDR1 and CDR2: SGHVS, FNYEAQ. In nucleotides, the CDR3 is TGTGCCAGCAGCTCGATCCCGGGACAGGGAAACACCATATATTTT. Amino acids: CASSSIPGQGNTIYF.

CDR3 in amino acids: CASSLALRQAPDTQYF. DNA of the CDR3: TGCGCCAGCAGCTTGGCCCTGAGACAGGCTCCAGATACGCAGTATTTT. The chain is built from TRBV5-1 and TRBJ2-3, with D possibly TRBD1 on 6 matching bases. The CDR3 is made up of 16 amino acids. Germline CDR1 reads SGHRS; CDR2 reads YFSETQ. Between the trimmed V and J ends, which lost 0 bases and 4 bases, there was a span of 15 bases.

The rearrangement joins TRBV19 to TRBJ2-1; D call uncertain. Germline CDR1 and CDR2: LNHDA and SQIVND (reference sequence). This CDR3 spans 13 amino acids. V lost 3 bases and J 4 bases, leaving 7 bases between the germline ends. For the CDR3, the DNA is TGTGCCAGTAGTATGTCGGAGTACAATGAGCAGTTCTTC. Translated: CASSMSEYNEQFF.

This clone is a singleton in its sample. This chain links TRBV2 with TRBJ2-2, with D possibly matching TRBD2 (6 bases). This CDR3 is 17 amino acids long. CDR1 is SNHLY, CDR2 FYNNEI, per germline. V lost 1 base to trimming and J lost 4 bases, with 16 bases between them. In nucleotides, the CDR3 is TGTGCCAGCAGTGAAGAGCGGTCAGGGAGGTTCACCGGGGAGCTGTTTTTT. It translates to CASSEERSGRFTGELFF. Full variable domain (remainder filled in from reference TRBV2 and TRBJ2-2): EPEVTQTPSHQVTQMGQEVILRCVPISNHLYFYWYRQILGQKVEFLVSFYNNEISEKSEIFDDQFSVERPDGSNFTLKIRSTKLEDSAMYFCASSEERSGRFTGELFFGEGSRLTVL.

The chain employs TRBV4-2 and TRBJ2-7; 11 bases agree with TRBD2. This CDR3 is 16 amino acids long. Germline assignment: CDR1 LGHNA and CDR2 YNFKEQ. V gave up 4 bases and J gave up 3 bases; unmatched junction bases: 8. The CDR3 coding sequence is TGTGCCAGCAGCCCCGGGGCTAGCGGGGGGTTCTACGAGCAGTACTTC. Its translation is CASSPGASGGFYEQYF.

The chain is built from TRBV30 and TRBJ2-2, with 10 bases matching TRBD1. J was trimmed by 2 bases and V by 3 bases; bases with no gene match: 9. The CDR3 spans 17 residues. Germline V CDR1 and CDR2: GTSNPN, SVGIG (reference sequence). The DNA for the CDR3 is TGTGCCTGGAGACCCTGGGGGGACAGGGGAAACACCGGGGAGCTGTTTTTT. This gives the protein CAWRPWGDRGNTGELFF.

Ten or more counts support this clone. This CDR3 reads CASSFLPSGGRGDTQYF. Written as DNA, the CDR3 is TGTGCCAGCAGCTTCTTGCCTAGCGGGGGTAGGGGAGATACGCAGTATTTT. V is TRBV7-3 and J is TRBJ2-3, with 10 positions matching TRBD2. The trim removed 3 bases at V and 5 bases at J, leaving 11 bases unmatched. This CDR3 has 17 residues. Germline CDR1 is SGHTA and CDR2 is FQGTGA.

The rearrangement joins TRBV9 to TRBJ2-3; 9 bases map to TRBD2. From germline, CDR1 is SGDLS and CDR2 YYNGEE. The CDR3 is 14 amino acids. V was clipped by 4 bases and J by 4 bases; unmatched bases: 4. The CDR3 region has the DNA TGTGCCAGCAGCCCTCGGACTAGCGCAGATACGCAGTATTTT. Its translation: CASSPRTSADTQYF.

The CDR3 is CASSPNSGAGYGYTF. In DNA, the CDR3 is TGTGCCAGCAGCCCGAACTCAGGGGCGGGCTATGGCTACACCTTC. The V and J genes are TRBV11-2 and TRBJ1-2; perhaps TRBD1 as D (6 bases). The CDR3 runs to 15 residues. The germline CDR1 and CDR2 sequences are SGHAT and FQNNGV. Trimming pared 5 bases from V and 4 bases from J, leaving 17 bases between.

The genes are TRBV10-3 and TRBJ2-2; 7 bases map to TRBD1. The CDR3 extends over 15 amino acids. The ends lost 4 bases at V and 0 bases at J; junction bases unmatched: 2. Germline-derived CDR1 and CDR2 are ENHRY and SYGVKD. The CDR3: CAISGGQANTGELFF. The CDR3 bases are TGTGCCATCAGTGGTGGACAGGCGAACACCGGGGAGCTGTTTTTT.

This chain joins TRBV5-6 and TRBJ1-2; 7 bases align to TRBD1. V dropped 4 bases and J dropped 0; count of bases not matched to a gene: 9. Germline V gene lookup returns CDR1 SGHDT and CDR2 YYEEEE. The CDR3 extends over 16 amino acids. The CDR3 coding sequence is TGTGCCAGCAGCCGCGGACAGGCAGCAGCTAACTATGGCTACACCTTC. This codes for CASSRGQAAANYGYTF. The whole variable domain, remainder taken from reference TRBV5-6 and TRBJ1-2, is DAGVTQSPTHLIKTRGQQVTLRCSPKSGHDTVSWYQQALGQGPQFIFQYYEEEERQRGNFPDRFSGHQFPNYSSELNVNALLLGDSALYLCASSRGQAAANYGYTFGSGTRLTVV.

The CDR3 protein is CAWSGDRGHYEQYF. The CDR3 nucleotides read TGTGCCTGGAGCGGAGACAGGGGTCACTACGAGCAGTACTTC. The chain couples TRBV30 to TRBJ2-7; 8 bases align to TRBD1. The CDR3 is 14 residues long. Unmatched junction bases numbered 7, after V lost 3 bases and J lost 3 bases. Germline V gene lookup returns CDR1 GTSNPN and CDR2 SVGIG (reference sequence).

This sequence joins TRBV11-2 and TRBJ2-1; 15 bases line up with TRBD2. CDR3 length equals 15 residues. Germline CDR1 is SGHAT and CDR2 is FQNNGV. Trimming removed 7 bases from V and 8 bases from J; junction bases left unmatched: 6. The CDR3 spells CASTEGLAGGDEQFF. DNA for the CDR3: TGTGCCAGCACCGAGGGACTAGCGGGAGGCGATGAGCAGTTCTTC. Full variable domain (missing parts from reference TRBV11-2 and TRBJ2-1): EAGVAQSPRYKIIEKRQSVAFWCNPISGHATLYWYQQILGQGPKLLIQFQNNGVVDDSQLPKDRFSAERLKGVDSTLKIQPAKLEDSAVYLCASTEGLAGGDEQFFGPGTRLTVL.

CDR3 nucleotide sequence: TGTGCCAGCAGACCCGACAGTTACTCTGGAAACACCATATATTTT. Amino acids: CASRPDSYSGNTIYF. The chain joins TRBV2 to TRBJ1-3; D is perhaps TRBD1 (5 bases). Per germline, CDR1 SNHLY and CDR2 FYNNEI. The V end lost 6 bases, the J end lost 0 bases, and 12 bases lay between the germline ends. This CDR3 spans 15 amino acids.

V is TRBV19 and J is TRBJ1-5; 7 bases align to TRBD1. The J segment lost 4 bases and the V segment lost 3 bases, leaving 3 bases of the junction unmatched. The length of the CDR3 is 14 residues. From germline, CDR1 is LNHDA and CDR2 SQIVND (reference sequence). In DNA, the CDR3 is TGTGCCAGTAGTATCCCACAGGGGAATCAGCCCCAGCATTTT. This encodes CASSIPQGNQPQHF.

The genes are TRBV6-6 and TRBJ2-3, with a tentative D call TRBD2 (5 bases). CDR1 MNHNY and CDR2 SVGAGI come from the germline V gene (reference sequence). Trimming shortened V by 5 bases and J by 14 bases, and 14 bases separated the two germline ends. The CDR3 spans 11 residues. CDR3 residues: CASSKDSRGYF. The DNA for the CDR3 is TGTGCCAGCAGTAAGGACTCCCGCGGGTATTTT.

The chain is built from TRBV25-1 and TRBJ1-1; a weak D match, TRBD1 (5 bases). V was clipped by 3 bases and J by 3 bases, with 8 bases between them. Germline CDR1 is MGHDK and CDR2 is SYGVNS. The CDR3 runs to 13 residues. The CDR3 region is CASSEAGYTEAFF. Written as DNA, the CDR3 is TGTGCCAGCAGTGAGGCAGGGTACACTGAAGCTTTCTTT. Variable domain in full (rest from reference TRBV25-1 and TRBJ1-1): EADIYQTPRYLVIGTGKKITLECSQTMGHDKMYWYQQDPGMELHLIHYSYGVNSTEKGDLSSESTVSRIRTEHFPLTLESARPSHTSQYLCASSEAGYTEAFFGQGTRLTVV.

The CDR3 DNA follows: TGTGCCAGCAGCTTGTGGGGGCGGGACACCGGGGAGCTGTTTTTT. Translating gives CASSLWGRDTGELFF. This rearrangement joins TRBV7-9 to TRBJ2-2; the D gene is possibly TRBD1 (6 bases). This CDR3 is built from 15 residues. Trimming pared 3 bases from V and 3 bases from J, leaving 11 bases between. CDR1 is SEHNR, CDR2 FQNEAQ, per germline (reference sequence).

V usage is TRBV7-6 and J usage is TRBJ1-2; D uncertain. V was clipped by 1 base and J by 5 bases, with 14 bases between them. This CDR3 contains 15 residues. Germline CDR1 reads SGHVS; CDR2 reads FNYEAQ. CDR3 amino acids: CASSLEPPPGYGYTF. The CDR3 DNA is TGTGCCAGCAGCTTAGAACCACCCCCGGGGTATGGCTACACCTTC.

V gene TRBV5-4 combines with J gene TRBJ1-6; no clear D. From germline, CDR1 is SGHNT and CDR2 YYREEE (reference sequence). CDR3 length equals 13 residues. V lost 4 bases and J lost 9, with 11 bases in between. CDR3 DNA: TGTGCCAGCAGCCCTTTGGAGGGTTCACCCCTCCACTTT. Translation: CASSPLEGSPLHF. The whole variable domain, filled in from reference TRBV5-4 and TRBJ1-6, reads ETGVTQSPTHLIKTRGQQVTLRCSSQSGHNTVSWYQQALGQGPQFIFQYYREEENGRGNFPPRFSGLQFPNYSSELNVNALELDDSALYLCASSPLEGSPLHFGNGTRLTVT.

CDR3 sequence (DNA): TGTGCCAGTAGTATAGGGCAGGGGGGATATAGTCAGCCCCAGCATTTT. It codes for CASSIGQGGYSQPQHF. V is TRBV19 and J is TRBJ1-5, with TRBD1 matching over 7 bases. In germline, CDR1 is LNHDA, CDR2 SQIVND (reference sequence). Trimming at V came to 1 base and at J to 6 bases, leaving 9 bases not matched to a gene. The CDR3 length is 16 residues. The full variable domain, completed using reference TRBV19 and TRBJ1-5, is DGGITQSPKYLFRKEGQNVTLSCEQNLNHDAMYWYRQDPGQGLRLIYYSQIVNDFQKGDIAEGYSVSREKKESFPLTVTSAQKNPTAFYLCASSIGQGGYSQPQHFGDGTRLSIL.

The rearrangement links TRBV10-3 to TRBJ2-5; a weak D match, TRBD2 (6 bases). CDR1 and CDR2 (germline): ENHRY, SYGVKD. There are 12 residues in the CDR3. Trimming cost V 0 bases and J 9 bases, with 8 bases left between them. CDR3 DNA sequence: TGTGCCATCAGTGAGTCAGGGGACTCCCAGTACTTC. It translates to CAISESGDSQYF.

Comments on this clone: Additional DNA sequences in this sample encode the identical CDR3. This chain connects TRBV19 to TRBJ2-7; the match to TRBD1 covers 10 bases. This CDR3 region has 14 residues. The V and J ends lost 3 bases and 3 bases, in that order; junction bases with no gene match: 2. In germline, CDR1 is LNHDA, CDR2 SQIVND (reference sequence). The chain's CDR3 is CASSIGQGVYEQYF. CDR3 bases: TGTGCCAGTAGTATCGGACAGGGGGTCTACGAGCAGTACTTC. Supplemented by reference TRBV19 and TRBJ2-7, the full variable domain reads DGGITQSPKYLFRKEGQNVTLSCEQNLNHDAMYWYRQDPGQGLRLIYYSQIVNDFQKGDIAEGYSVSREKKESFPLTVTSAQKNPTAFYLCASSIGQGVYEQYFGPGTRLTVT.

This chain joins TRBV3-1 (or the pseudogene TRBV3-2) and TRBJ2-5; the match to TRBD1 covers 9 bases. The V gene's germline CDR1 is LGHDT and CDR2 YNNKEL (reference sequence). With V trimmed by 4 bases and J by 1 base, 1 base remained unmatched. The CDR3 has 14 amino acids. CDR3 loop: CASSPTGGQETQYF. DNA of the CDR3: TGTGCCAGCAGCCCGACAGGGGGCCAAGAGACCCAGTACTTC.

The sample holds one count of this clone. This chain joins TRBV19 and TRBJ2-5, with 15 bases aligning to TRBD2. The trim removed 5 bases at V and 7 bases at J, leaving 8 bases unmatched. The CDR3 length is 16 residues. CDR1 is LNHDA and CDR2 is SQIVND in the germline V gene (reference sequence). The CDR3 region is CASSDAPGLAGGTQYF. The CDR3 DNA is TGTGCCAGTAGTGATGCTCCGGGACTAGCGGGAGGGACCCAGTACTTC.

This chain links TRBV25-1 with TRBJ2-7; D is perhaps TRBD2 (5 bases). Germline V gene sequence: CDR1 MGHDK, CDR2 SYGVNS. The CDR3 extends over 10 amino acids. Trimming left V 9 bases short and J 10 bases short, with 13 bases between. CDR3 sequence: CARKRRDQYV. The CDR3 DNA reads TGTGCCAGGAAACGTCGGGATCAGTACGTC.